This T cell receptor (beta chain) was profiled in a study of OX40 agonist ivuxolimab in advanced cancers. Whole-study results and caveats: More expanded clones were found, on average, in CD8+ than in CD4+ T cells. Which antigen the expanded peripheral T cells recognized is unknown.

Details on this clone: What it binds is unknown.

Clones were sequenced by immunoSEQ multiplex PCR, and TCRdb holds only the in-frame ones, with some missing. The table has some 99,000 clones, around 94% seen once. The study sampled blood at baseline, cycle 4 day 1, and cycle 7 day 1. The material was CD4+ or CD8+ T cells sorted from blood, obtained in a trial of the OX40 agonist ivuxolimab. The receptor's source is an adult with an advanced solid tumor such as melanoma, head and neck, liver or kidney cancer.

DNA of the CDR3: TGTGCCAGCAGCTCAGGGGATAGCACAGATACGCAGTATTTT. Its translation is CASSSGDSTDTQYF. V usage is TRBV6-1 and J usage is TRBJ2-3, with D perhaps TRBD1 (6 bases). This CDR3 has 14 residues. Germline V gene lookup returns CDR1 MNHNS and CDR2 SASEGT. Trimming removed 6 bases from V and 0 bases from J, with 10 bases in between.